Listed below are T cell receptor beta chains from one sample, sequenced in a study of cytomegalovirus exposure and HLA in healthy donors. Sequencing was performed with immunoSEQ multiplex PCR; in TCRdb, only in-frame clones are kept and a portion is missing. The data show approximately 170,000 clones, around 79% seen once. The sequencing sample was made of PBMCs. The receptors here all came from a middle-aged woman in good health and CMV-seropositive. CDR3s leave out the opening cysteine and the closing phenylalanine or tryptophan. The order of the fields is clone size, V gene, CDR3 protein. Some rows have no size entry. The others give once, few or many, or a class for an expanded clone.

few,TRBV6-5,ASSLNRRNSPLH
NA,TRBV6-5,ASSVQGRSEKLF
NA,TRBV4-2,ASSSRAGTDNYGYT
NA,TRBV6-5,ASSPWTGSNTEAF
NA,TRBV29-1,SVEWYRPGGAF
NA,TRBV5-6,ASRRRGLSYEQY
NA,TRBV18,ASSRGDRRDTQY
NA,TRBV5-1,ASNSGGVNTEAF
once,TRBV7-6,ASSLGPDYEQY
NA,TRBV30,AGGSGSRVSGELF
NA,TRBV5-1,ASSLATGYTGELF
NA,TRBV7-9,ASSLAPGQGPQF
NA,TRBV7-8,ASSPGTGNPYEQY
NA,TRBV28,ASTSQGYQPQH
NA,TRBV7-2,ASSTGLDGETQY
once,TRBV4-3,ASSQGGDTGELF
many,TRBV4-3,ASSQDRFSNQPQH
once,TRBV5-8,ASSLGGAETQY
NA,TRBV4-2,ASSQDFRGRGSYEQY
few,TRBV7-2,ASSPERGNEKLF
few,TRBV6-5,ASSYSRRGNTEAF
NA,TRBV7-2,ASSPYGGGPYEQY
few,TRBV2,ASGGTGRNTGELF
NA,TRBV7-8,ASSSSGRALKQY
NA,TRBV30,AWGTSDNQPQH
NA,TRBV30,AWSRRGSNEKLF
NA,TRBV10-3,AIASSRQSMNTEAF
few,TRBV29-1,SVDIGTGGEYGGYT
NA,TRBV30,AWSVRGTASYEQY
NA,TRBV11-3,ASSPPPKREALRETQY
NA,TRBV4-2,ASSQGRDRDSPLH
NA,TRBV2,ASSDGWGGDGYT
NA,TRBV6-5,ASSITGATDTQY
NA,TRBV5-1,ASSPAGQGVINEQY
NA,TRBV29-1,SGRTGGTGELF